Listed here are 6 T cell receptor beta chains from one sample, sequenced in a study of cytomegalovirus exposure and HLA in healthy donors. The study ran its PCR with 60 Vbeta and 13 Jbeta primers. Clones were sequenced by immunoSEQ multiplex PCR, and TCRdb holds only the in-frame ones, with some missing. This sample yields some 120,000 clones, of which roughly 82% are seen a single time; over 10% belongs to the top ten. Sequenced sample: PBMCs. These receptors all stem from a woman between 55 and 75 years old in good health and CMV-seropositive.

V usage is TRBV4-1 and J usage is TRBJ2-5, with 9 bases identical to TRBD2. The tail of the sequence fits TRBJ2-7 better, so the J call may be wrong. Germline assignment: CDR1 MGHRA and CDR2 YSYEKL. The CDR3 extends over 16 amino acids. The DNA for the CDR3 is TGCGCCAGCAGCCAAGCAGGTCTAGCGGGGCCATACGAGCAGTACTTC. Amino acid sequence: CASSQAGLAGPYEQYF.

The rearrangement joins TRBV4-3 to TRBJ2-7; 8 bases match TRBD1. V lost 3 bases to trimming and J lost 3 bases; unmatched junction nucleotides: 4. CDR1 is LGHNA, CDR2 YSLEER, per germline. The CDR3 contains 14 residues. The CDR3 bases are TGCGCCAGCAGCCAGGACAGGGCAGGCTACGAGCAGTACTTC. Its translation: CASSQDRAGYEQYF.

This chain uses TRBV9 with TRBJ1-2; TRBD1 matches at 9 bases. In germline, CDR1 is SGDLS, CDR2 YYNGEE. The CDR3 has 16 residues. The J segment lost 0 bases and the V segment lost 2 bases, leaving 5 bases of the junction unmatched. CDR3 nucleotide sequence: TGTGCCAGCAGCGTCCGGACAGGGGAAACTAACTATGGCTACACCTTC. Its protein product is CASSVRTGETNYGYTF.

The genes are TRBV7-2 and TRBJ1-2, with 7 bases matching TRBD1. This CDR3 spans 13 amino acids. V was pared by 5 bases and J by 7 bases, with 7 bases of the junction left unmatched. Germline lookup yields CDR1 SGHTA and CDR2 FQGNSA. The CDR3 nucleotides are TGTGCCAGCAGCCCCCGGACAGGCGGTGGCTACACCTTC. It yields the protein CASSPRTGGGYTF.

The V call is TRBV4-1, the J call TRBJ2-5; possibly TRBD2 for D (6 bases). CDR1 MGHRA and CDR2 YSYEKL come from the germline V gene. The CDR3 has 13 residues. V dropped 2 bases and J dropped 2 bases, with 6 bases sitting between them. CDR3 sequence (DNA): TGCGCCAGCAGCCAACGGGAGCAAGAGACCCAGTACTTC. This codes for CASSQREQETQYF.

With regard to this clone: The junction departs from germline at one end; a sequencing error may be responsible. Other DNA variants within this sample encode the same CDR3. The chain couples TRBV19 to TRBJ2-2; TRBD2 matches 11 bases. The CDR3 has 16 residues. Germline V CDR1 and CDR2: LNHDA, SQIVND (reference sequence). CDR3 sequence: CASSSSGRAGTGELFF. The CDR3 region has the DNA TGTGCCAGTAGTAGTAGCGGGAGGGCTGGTACCGGGGAACTGTTTTTT. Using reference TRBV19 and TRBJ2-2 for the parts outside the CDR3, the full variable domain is DGGITQSPKYLFRKEGQNVTLSCEQNLNHDAMYWYRQDPGQGLRLIYYSQIVNDFQKGDIAEGYSVSREKKESFPLTVTSAQKNPTAFYLCASSSSGRAGTGELFFGEGSRLTVL.